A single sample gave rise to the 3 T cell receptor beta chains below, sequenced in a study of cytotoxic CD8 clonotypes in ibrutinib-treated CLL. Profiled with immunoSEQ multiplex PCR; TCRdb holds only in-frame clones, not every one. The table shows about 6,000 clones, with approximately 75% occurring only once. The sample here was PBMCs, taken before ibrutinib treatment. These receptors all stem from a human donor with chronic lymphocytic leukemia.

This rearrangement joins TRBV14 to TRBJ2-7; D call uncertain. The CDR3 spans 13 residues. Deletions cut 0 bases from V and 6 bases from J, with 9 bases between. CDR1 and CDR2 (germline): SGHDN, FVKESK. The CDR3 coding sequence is TGTGCCAGCAGCCAAGATGGCTGGGGCGAGCAGTACTTC. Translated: CASSQDGWGEQYF.

The CDR3 protein is CASSFGEGNLYEQYF. The CDR3 DNA reads as TGTGCCAGCAGCTTTGGGGAGGGGAACCTTTACGAGCAGTACTTC. The genes are TRBV7-9 and TRBJ2-7; TRBD2 matches at 7 bases. Per the germline V gene, CDR1 is SEHNR and CDR2 is FQNEAQ (reference sequence). The CDR3 is 15 residues long. The V gene end was trimmed by 3 bases and the J gene end by 4 bases; junction bases not matched to a gene: 9.

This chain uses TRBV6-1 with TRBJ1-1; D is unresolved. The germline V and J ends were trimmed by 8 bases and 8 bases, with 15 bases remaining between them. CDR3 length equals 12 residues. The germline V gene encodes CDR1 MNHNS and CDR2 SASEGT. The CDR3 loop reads CASQIRVTEAFF. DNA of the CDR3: TGTGCCAGCCAAATAAGGGTGACCGAAGCTTTCTTT.